The present TCR beta chain was sequenced within a study of CD8 T cells in ankylosing spondylitis. CDR1 and CDR2 from the germline V gene are SGHAT and FQNNGV. The CDR3 contains 14 residues. V was pared by 5 bases and J by 2 bases, with 12 bases between. Study-wide results and caveats: Those disease-linked clones were CD8+; they were also relatively rare in peripheral blood. Reactive arthritis synovial fluid and blood previously showed some of these motif variants.

This clonotype was seen at least ten times. Its antigen is currently unknown. Generation of TCR beta libraries employed quantitative 5'-RACE incorporating molecular barcodes. TCRdb fed the 5' RACE reads into MiXCR, producing one record per CDR3 protein. The table records roughly 90,000 distinct CDR3 sequences, roughly 8.3% of them present only once. The rearrangement joins TRBV11-2 to TRBJ1-2; D is perhaps TRBD1 (5 bases). The sequenced material came from blood, either unsorted or a sorted T cell fraction (not recorded which). The TCR was taken from a male donor with ankylosing spondylitis or in good health (not recorded which). DNA of the CDR3: TGTGCCAGCAGCCAGTCGCGGGGGAACTATGGCTACACCTTC. Translating gives CASSQSRGNYGYTF.